The rows below give T cell receptor beta chains drawn from one sample of a study of shared clonotypes between healthy human individuals. Sequencing used immunoSEQ multiplex PCR; TCRdb keeps in-frame clones, though not all of them. Of about 1.5 million clones in the sample, around 98% were seen once. Material for sequencing was naive CD4+ T cells sorted from blood. These receptors were collected from a man aged 30-40 years in good health. Each CDR3 is given with its conserved first and last residue. Fields, in order: CDR3 length, D gene, V gene, clone size, J gene, CDR3 DNA, CDR3 protein. D genes are given only for firm matches. Where a row states a size, it is once, few, many or the class of an expanded clone; other rows omit it.

cdr3_length: 14; d_call: TRBD1; v_call: TRBV7-3; clone_size: once; j_call: TRBJ2-7; cdr3_nt: TGTGCCAGCAGCTTAGGACAGGGGGTTGGTGAGCAGTACTTC; cdr3_aa: CASSLGQGVGEQYF
cdr3_length: 14; d_call: NA; v_call: TRBV5-5; clone_size: NA; j_call: TRBJ2-7; cdr3_nt: TGTGCCAGCAGCTTCGCCCCAGGATCCTACGAGCAGTACTTC; cdr3_aa: CASSFAPGSYEQYF
cdr3_length: 15; d_call: NA; v_call: TRBV7-8; clone_size: NA; j_call: TRBJ1-1; cdr3_nt: TGTGCCAGCAGCGCCTGGAGGACGGCGAACACTGAAGCTTTCTTT; cdr3_aa: CASSAWRTANTEAFF
cdr3_length: 20; d_call: TRBD2; v_call: TRBV4-3; clone_size: NA; j_call: TRBJ2-1; cdr3_nt: TGCGCCAGCAGCCAAGGTGGGACTAGCGGGAGTAAGGGGGCCTACAATGAGCAGTTCTTC; cdr3_aa: CASSQGGTSGSKGAYNEQFF
cdr3_length: 16; d_call: TRBD1; v_call: TRBV6-5; clone_size: NA; j_call: TRBJ2-7; cdr3_nt: TGTGCCAGCAGTTACGAGGACAGGGGAGGCTCCTACGAGCAGTACTTC; cdr3_aa: CASSYEDRGGSYEQYF
cdr3_length: 18; d_call: TRBD2; v_call: TRBV4-3; clone_size: NA; j_call: TRBJ2-2; cdr3_nt: TGCGCCAGCAGCCAATTTAAGTTTCTAGCGGGAGTGGTCGGGGAGCTGTTTTTT; cdr3_aa: CASSQFKFLAGVVGELFF
cdr3_length: 14; d_call: NA; v_call: TRBV6-5; clone_size: NA; j_call: TRBJ1-1; cdr3_nt: TGTGCCAGCAGTGCAGCAATGCGACATAGTGAAGCTTTCTTT; cdr3_aa: CASSAAMRHSEAFF
cdr3_length: 16; d_call: NA; v_call: TRBV29-1; clone_size: NA; j_call: TRBJ2-1; cdr3_nt: TGCAGCGTTGTTGGAGAAAAGGCGGAAGCCTACAATGAGCAGTTCTTC; cdr3_aa: CSVVGEKAEAYNEQFF
cdr3_length: 16; d_call: TRBD2; v_call: TRBV11-3; clone_size: NA; j_call: TRBJ2-1; cdr3_nt: TGTGCCAGCAGCTTACGACTGCGGGGGACCTACAATGAGCAGTTCTTC; cdr3_aa: CASSLRLRGTYNEQFF
cdr3_length: 15; d_call: NA; v_call: TRBV25-1; clone_size: NA; j_call: TRBJ2-7; cdr3_nt: TGTGCCAGCAGCTTCTCCACAGGAGGCTCCTACGAGCAGTACTTC; cdr3_aa: CASSFSTGGSYEQYF
cdr3_length: 11; d_call: NA; v_call: TRBV9; clone_size: NA; j_call: TRBJ2-1; cdr3_nt: TGTGCCAGCAGCCTGGGGGGTGAGCAGTTCTTC; cdr3_aa: CASSLGGEQFF
cdr3_length: 14; d_call: NA; v_call: TRBV5-1; clone_size: NA; j_call: TRBJ1-1; cdr3_nt: TGCGCCAGCAGTTATGGCGGGGAACAAACTGAAGCTTTCTTT; cdr3_aa: CASSYGGEQTEAFF
cdr3_length: 13; d_call: NA; v_call: TRBV2; clone_size: NA; j_call: TRBJ2-2; cdr3_nt: TGTGCCAGCAGTGGCGAGAACACCGGGGAGCTGTTTTTT; cdr3_aa: CASSGENTGELFF
cdr3_length: 14; d_call: NA; v_call: TRBV2; clone_size: NA; j_call: TRBJ2-7; cdr3_nt: TGTGCCAGCAGTCCCGGTACACCCTGGGACGAGCAGTACTTC; cdr3_aa: CASSPGTPWDEQYF
cdr3_length: 15; d_call: TRBD2; v_call: TRBV10-3; clone_size: once; j_call: TRBJ2-7; cdr3_nt: TGTGCCATCAGTGGTTCAGGACTAGCGGGAGGCGAGCAGTACTTC; cdr3_aa: CAISGSGLAGGEQYF
cdr3_length: 16; d_call: TRBD2; v_call: TRBV2; clone_size: NA; j_call: TRBJ2-5; cdr3_nt: TGTGCCAGCAGGTCGGTGCTAGCGGGAGCTAGAGAGACCCAGTACTTC; cdr3_aa: CASRSVLAGARETQYF
cdr3_length: 16; d_call: TRBD1; v_call: TRBV18; clone_size: NA; j_call: TRBJ2-7; cdr3_nt: TGTGCCAGCTCACCCTCCGGGACAGGGTTTCCTAAGGAGCAGTACTTC; cdr3_aa: CASSPSGTGFPKEQYF
cdr3_length: 13; d_call: NA; v_call: TRBV6-4; clone_size: NA; j_call: TRBJ2-7; cdr3_nt: TGTGCCAGCAGTGACTCACAGGGTACGAAGCAGTACTTC; cdr3_aa: CASSDSQGTKQYF
cdr3_length: 14; d_call: NA; v_call: TRBV11-2; clone_size: NA; j_call: TRBJ1-1; cdr3_nt: TGTGCCAGCAACAACTTACAGTTCAACACTGAAGCTTTCTTT; cdr3_aa: CASNNLQFNTEAFF
cdr3_length: 15; d_call: NA; v_call: TRBV14; clone_size: NA; j_call: TRBJ2-7; cdr3_nt: TGTGCCAGCAGCCAAGGGCTAGCGTTCTCCTACGAGCAGTACTTC; cdr3_aa: CASSQGLAFSYEQYF
cdr3_length: 14; d_call: NA; v_call: TRBV27; clone_size: NA; j_call: TRBJ2-7; cdr3_nt: TGTGCCAGCAGTTTATCGCCCCCTCTCTACGAGCAGTACTTC; cdr3_aa: CASSLSPPLYEQYF
cdr3_length: 13; d_call: NA; v_call: TRBV7-8; clone_size: NA; j_call: TRBJ2-2; cdr3_nt: TGTGCCAGCAACCTAGATAACACCGGGGAGCTGTTTTTT; cdr3_aa: CASNLDNTGELFF
cdr3_length: 15; d_call: NA; v_call: TRBV5-1; clone_size: NA; j_call: TRBJ2-1; cdr3_nt: TGCGCCAGCAGCTTGGCCGTCGGGACTCACAATGAGCAGTTCTTC; cdr3_aa: CASSLAVGTHNEQFF
cdr3_length: 14; d_call: NA; v_call: TRBV10-2; clone_size: NA; j_call: TRBJ1-2; cdr3_nt: TGCGCCAGCAGTGACTACAGGGAATATTATGGCTACACCTTC; cdr3_aa: CASSDYREYYGYTF
cdr3_length: 16; d_call: TRBD1; v_call: TRBV4-2; clone_size: NA; j_call: TRBJ2-2; cdr3_nt: TGTGCCAGCAGCCCTCACAGGGGCCCGAGAACCGGGGAGCTGTTTTTT; cdr3_aa: CASSPHRGPRTGELFF
cdr3_length: 15; d_call: NA; v_call: TRBV11-2; clone_size: NA; j_call: TRBJ2-7; cdr3_nt: TGTGCCAGCAGCTTAGGGCGTCGGGGAGCCTACGAGCAGTACTTC; cdr3_aa: CASSLGRRGAYEQYF
cdr3_length: 12; d_call: TRBD2; v_call: TRBV2; clone_size: NA; j_call: TRBJ2-7; cdr3_nt: TGTGCCAGCAGAACCCGGGGGGGCGAGCAGTACTTC; cdr3_aa: CASRTRGGEQYF
cdr3_length: 14; d_call: TRBD2; v_call: TRBV6-6; clone_size: NA; j_call: TRBJ2-7; cdr3_nt: TGTGCCAGCATTTATAGCGGGACCGCCTACGAGCAGTACTTC; cdr3_aa: CASIYSGTAYEQYF
cdr3_length: 17; d_call: NA; v_call: TRBV6-8; clone_size: NA; j_call: TRBJ2-5; cdr3_nt: TGTGCCAGCCCGAAACCGGGGGGGACAGGGATTCAAGAGACCCAGTACTTC; cdr3_aa: CASPKPGGTGIQETQYF
cdr3_length: 14; d_call: TRBD2; v_call: TRBV11-2; clone_size: NA; j_call: TRBJ2-7; cdr3_nt: TGTGCCAGCAGATTAAACGCGGGGGGACGTGGGCAGTACTTC; cdr3_aa: CASRLNAGGRGQYF
cdr3_length: 15; d_call: NA; v_call: TRBV7-2; clone_size: NA; j_call: TRBJ2-5; cdr3_nt: TGTGCCAGCAGCTTAGGGCAGGTCTACCAAGAGACCCAGTACTTC; cdr3_aa: CASSLGQVYQETQYF
cdr3_length: 12; d_call: NA; v_call: TRBV19; clone_size: NA; j_call: TRBJ1-1; cdr3_nt: TGTGCCAGTAGTCTGAGGAACACTGAAGCTTTCTTT; cdr3_aa: CASSLRNTEAFF
cdr3_length: 14; d_call: NA; v_call: TRBV29-1; clone_size: NA; j_call: TRBJ2-7; cdr3_nt: TGCAGCGCCACCTTAGCCAGGGGAGCGCACGAGCAGTACTTC; cdr3_aa: CSATLARGAHEQYF
cdr3_length: 14; d_call: NA; v_call: TRBV5-1; clone_size: NA; j_call: TRBJ2-7; cdr3_nt: TGCGCCAGCAGCTTGGTTAGCGGAGCCTACGAGCAGTACTTC; cdr3_aa: CASSLVSGAYEQYF
cdr3_length: 14; d_call: TRBD2; v_call: TRBV5-4; clone_size: NA; j_call: TRBJ2-7; cdr3_nt: TGTGCCAGCAGCAACCTAGCGGCCCCCTACGAGCAGTACTTC; cdr3_aa: CASSNLAAPYEQYF
cdr3_length: 15; d_call: TRBD1; v_call: TRBV7-2; clone_size: NA; j_call: TRBJ2-2; cdr3_nt: TGTGCCAGCAGTTCGGGACAGGGGATGTCTGCGGAGCTGTTTTTT; cdr3_aa: CASSSGQGMSAELFF
cdr3_length: 16; d_call: TRBD1; v_call: TRBV5-6; clone_size: NA; j_call: TRBJ2-1; cdr3_nt: TGTGCCAGCAGTTATTGGATGACAGGGGGTTTGGATGAGCAGTTCTTC; cdr3_aa: CASSYWMTGGLDEQFF
cdr3_length: 15; d_call: TRBD1; v_call: TRBV5-1; clone_size: NA; j_call: TRBJ1-4; cdr3_nt: TGCGCCAGCAGCAAACTGGACAGGGATAATGAAAAACTGTTTTTT; cdr3_aa: CASSKLDRDNEKLFF
cdr3_length: 14; d_call: NA; v_call: TRBV25-1; clone_size: NA; j_call: TRBJ2-3; cdr3_nt: TGTGCCAGCAGTGACCCCTCCGGTGAGGGGACGCAGTATTTT; cdr3_aa: CASSDPSGEGTQYF
cdr3_length: 13; d_call: NA; v_call: TRBV5-1; clone_size: NA; j_call: TRBJ2-5; cdr3_nt: TGCGCCAGCAGCAGCACAGGGCAAGAGACCCAGTACTTC; cdr3_aa: CASSSTGQETQYF
cdr3_length: 15; d_call: TRBD1; v_call: TRBV28; clone_size: NA; j_call: TRBJ2-7; cdr3_nt: TGTGCCAGCACTTCGAGCGCGTCAGGGGGCAGCGAGCAGTACTTC; cdr3_aa: CASTSSASGGSEQYF
cdr3_length: 14; d_call: NA; v_call: TRBV6-5; clone_size: NA; j_call: TRBJ1-2; cdr3_nt: TGTGCCAGCAGTTATAGACCAACGGCCGGCGGCTACACCTTC; cdr3_aa: CASSYRPTAGGYTF
cdr3_length: 11; d_call: NA; v_call: TRBV28; clone_size: NA; j_call: TRBJ1-5; cdr3_nt: TGTGCCAGCAGTGGTAATCAGCCCCAGCATTTT; cdr3_aa: CASSGNQPQHF
cdr3_length: 14; d_call: NA; v_call: TRBV18; clone_size: NA; j_call: TRBJ1-1; cdr3_nt: TGTGCCAGCTCATTCCCTGGCCGGAACACTGAAGCTTTCTTT; cdr3_aa: CASSFPGRNTEAFF
cdr3_length: 15; d_call: NA; v_call: TRBV5-4; clone_size: NA; j_call: TRBJ2-5; cdr3_nt: TGTGCCAGCAGCTCAATAGGGGGAACGGCAGAGACCCAGTACTTC; cdr3_aa: CASSSIGGTAETQYF
cdr3_length: 13; d_call: NA; v_call: TRBV5-1; clone_size: once; j_call: TRBJ1-1; cdr3_nt: TGCGCCAGCAGCGCCGGGACAAACACTGAAGCTTTCTTT; cdr3_aa: CASSAGTNTEAFF
cdr3_length: 12; d_call: NA; v_call: TRBV6-5; clone_size: NA; j_call: TRBJ2-1; cdr3_nt: TGTGCCAGCAGCCGTGTGGGAAATGAACAGTTCTTC; cdr3_aa: CASSRVGNEQFF
cdr3_length: 18; d_call: TRBD1; v_call: TRBV18; clone_size: NA; j_call: TRBJ2-3; cdr3_nt: TGTGCCAGCTCACCACTAAATCGACAGGGAACCATCACAGATACGCAGTATTTT; cdr3_aa: CASSPLNRQGTITDTQYF
cdr3_length: 18; d_call: TRBD2; v_call: TRBV19; clone_size: NA; j_call: TRBJ2-3; cdr3_nt: TGTGCCAGTAGGAACGGCCATCTCCTAGCGGGAGGTACAGATACGCAGTATTTT; cdr3_aa: CASRNGHLLAGGTDTQYF
cdr3_length: 12; d_call: NA; v_call: TRBV2; clone_size: NA; j_call: TRBJ2-7; cdr3_nt: TGTGCCAGCGCCGAGGGAACGGTCGAGCAGTACTTC; cdr3_aa: CASAEGTVEQYF
cdr3_length: 12; d_call: NA; v_call: TRBV15; clone_size: NA; j_call: TRBJ2-1; cdr3_nt: TGTGCCACCAGCAGATGGGGGCGGGAGCAGTTCTTC; cdr3_aa: CATSRWGREQFF
cdr3_length: 11; d_call: NA; v_call: TRBV10-2; clone_size: NA; j_call: TRBJ2-5; cdr3_nt: TGCGCCAGCAACAGCCAAGAGACCCAGTACTTC; cdr3_aa: CASNSQETQYF